A single sample gave rise to the 24 T cell receptor beta chains below, sequenced in a study of OX40 agonist ivuxolimab in advanced cancers. This table comes from immunoSEQ multiplex PCR, and its TCRdb copy is limited to in-frame clones, with some not included. The sample consists of tens of thousands of clones, around 85% of them appearing once. Sample: CD4+ or CD8+ T cells sorted from blood, taken in a trial of the OX40 agonist ivuxolimab. The receptors shown here come from an adult with an advanced solid tumor such as melanoma, head and neck, liver or kidney cancer.

The chain has TRBV28 and TRBJ2-7, with a weak D call TRBD1 (5 bases). V was clipped by 5 bases and J by 2 bases, with 10 bases between them. The CDR3 is 13 amino acids. The V gene's germline CDR1 is MDHEN and CDR2 SYDVKM. Here the CDR3 DNA reads TGTGCCAGCAGTAACAGGTTAACCTACGAGCAGTACTTC. Amino acid sequence: CASSNRLTYEQYF.

The CDR3 sequence: CASSLGGGPSADTQYF. In DNA, the CDR3 is TGTGCCAGCAGCCTCGGGGGGGGCCCTTCGGCAGATACGCAGTATTTT. This chain connects TRBV7-3 to TRBJ2-3; 8 bases are shared with TRBD2. Looked up from germline, CDR1 is SGHTA and CDR2 is FQGTGA. There are 16 residues in the CDR3. Unmatched junction bases numbered 11, after V lost 5 bases and J lost 4 bases.

A single count supports this clone. V and J are TRBV9 and TRBJ1-4, with D tentatively TRBD1 (5 bases). This CDR3 comprises 15 residues. Per germline, CDR1 SGDLS and CDR2 YYNGEE. V gave up 1 base and J gave up 3 bases, with 10 bases separating them. CDR3 nucleotide sequence: TGTGCCAGCAGCGTACTGGGGACTTCTAATGAAAAACTGTTTTTT. Protein: CASSVLGTSNEKLFF.

The chain joins TRBV7-2 to TRBJ2-5; D not certain. Germline loops: CDR1 SGHTA, CDR2 FQGNSA. This CDR3 is built from 12 residues. Trimming took 3 bases from V and 7 from J, leaving 9 bases between them. This CDR3 is CASSFDRTTQYF. The CDR3 nucleotides read TGTGCCAGCAGCTTCGACCGAACGACCCAGTACTTC.

The chain employs TRBV7-2 and TRBJ2-5; D may correspond to TRBD1 or TRBD2 (7 bases each). Deletions cut 7 bases from V and 5 bases from J, with 14 bases between. Germline lookup yields CDR1 SGHTA and CDR2 FQGNSA. The CDR3 totals 13 residues. The chain's CDR3 is CASNYRGGETQYF. The CDR3 DNA reads as TGTGCCAGCAACTACAGGGGAGGGGAGACCCAGTACTTC.

The V call is TRBV28, the J call TRBJ1-5; TRBD1 aligns across 8 bases. CDR3 length: 18 amino acids. The germline V gene encodes CDR1 MDHEN and CDR2 SYDVKM. J was trimmed by 4 bases and V by 3 bases; bases with no gene match: 14. CDR3 amino acids: CASSLGPKWTGTNQPQHF. The CDR3 nucleotides are TGTGCCAGCAGTTTGGGACCTAAATGGACAGGGACAAATCAGCCCCAGCATTTT.

V and J are TRBV19 and TRBJ2-5; D may correspond to TRBD1 or TRBD2 (5 bases each). CDR3 length equals 16 residues. V dropped 3 bases and J dropped 2 bases, with 16 bases sitting between them. CDR1 LNHDA and CDR2 SQIVND come from the germline V gene (reference sequence). CDR3 protein: CASSMKRGRGQETQYF. DNA for the CDR3: TGTGCCAGTAGTATGAAACGGGGACGTGGGCAAGAGACCCAGTACTTC.

V and J are TRBV27 and TRBJ2-7; 8 bases are shared with TRBD2. J gave up 4 bases and V 1 base, and 6 bases lay outside the gene matches. Germline lookup yields CDR1 MNHEY and CDR2 SMNVEV (reference sequence). This CDR3 is 15 amino acids long. CDR3 DNA: TGTGCCAGCAGTTTATATAGCGGGATTGGATACGAGCAGTACTTC. Translated, it gives CASSLYSGIGYEQYF.

This chain links TRBV7-3 with TRBJ2-3, with a tentative D call TRBD2 (7 bases). The CDR3 extends over 14 amino acids. Per the germline V gene, CDR1 is SGHTA and CDR2 is FQGTGA. Trimming shortened V by 6 bases and J by 5 bases, and 15 bases separated the two germline ends. The CDR3 region is CASSPRGGEDTQYF. CDR3 DNA: TGTGCCAGCAGTCCGAGGGGGGGCGAAGATACGCAGTATTTT. Combining the CDR3 with reference TRBV7-3 and TRBJ2-3 gives the whole variable domain GAGVSQTPSNKVTEKGKYVELRCDPISGHTALYWYRQSLGQGPEFLIYFQGTGAADDSGLPNDRFFAVRPEGSVSTLKIQRTERGDSAVYLCASSPRGGEDTQYFGPGTRLTVL.

This clone was counted a single time. The chain carries TRBV5-1 and TRBJ2-4; tentatively, D is TRBD2 (5 bases). The germline V gene encodes CDR1 SGHRS and CDR2 YFSETQ. V lost 5 bases to trimming and J lost 5 bases, with 14 bases between them. The CDR3 consists of 14 residues. The CDR3 is CASRVDGGENIQYF. CDR3 DNA sequence: TGCGCCAGCAGAGTTGACGGAGGCGAAAACATTCAGTACTTC.

A word on this clone: A far larger clone is just one base off, so this is likely a read error. The sample has other DNA sequences that encode this CDR3 too. The CDR3 DNA reads TGCGCCAGCAGCTTGGTTGGAGGGACGGTGAACACTGAAGCTTTCTTT. Its protein is CASSLVGGTVNTEAFF. The V call is TRBV5-1, the J call TRBJ1-1; tentative D call: TRBD1 (5 bases). With 0 bases removed from V and 0 bases from J, the gap between germline ends came to 12 bases. This CDR3 contains 16 residues. Per the germline V gene, CDR1 is SGHRS and CDR2 is YFSETQ.

V usage is TRBV7-2 and J usage is TRBJ2-7; D call uncertain. V was shortened by 5 bases and J by 4 bases, with 18 bases between the two germline ends. This CDR3 spans 15 amino acids. Germline CDR1 SGHTA, CDR2 FQGNSA. The CDR3 DNA reads TGTGCCAGCAGCACCAGCCTGTCGTTACCTTACGAGCAGTACTTC. Protein sequence: CASSTSLSLPYEQYF.

The table lists this clone with a count of one. The chain carries TRBV11-2 and TRBJ2-7; D ambiguous. Trimming removed 2 bases from V and 2 bases from J, with 19 bases in between. Germline CDR1 reads SGHAT; CDR2 reads FQNNGV. There are 17 residues in the CDR3. CDR3 sequence reads: CASSLSRLTGEAYEQYF. The CDR3 region has the DNA TGTGCCAGCAGCTTATCTCGCTTAACTGGGGAAGCCTACGAGCAGTACTTC.

The chain recombines TRBV18 with TRBJ1-1; D uncertain. The germline gives CDR1 KGHSH, CDR2 LQKENI. Trimming left V 3 bases short and J 5 bases short, with 16 bases between. This CDR3 region has 15 residues. The CDR3 loop reads CASSPSRELGTEAFF. DNA for the CDR3: TGTGCCAGCTCACCCTCAAGGGAGCTGGGGACTGAAGCTTTCTTT.

CDR3 sequence reads: CASRLDRGRPGYTF. CDR3 coding DNA: TGTGCCAGCAGGCTGGATAGGGGACGGCCTGGCTACACCTTC. This sequence joins TRBV6-5 and TRBJ1-2; D is possibly TRBD1 (5 bases). With 6 bases removed from V and 7 bases from J, the gap between germline ends came to 18 bases. The CDR3 runs 14 residues. Germline V lookup: CDR1 MNHEY, CDR2 SVGAGI.

The J gene is TRBJ2-3, the V gene TRBV5-1, with a tentative D call TRBD1 (6 bases). This CDR3 region has 15 residues. The V gene's germline CDR1 is SGHRS and CDR2 YFSETQ. V lost 2 bases to trimming and J lost 1 base, with 11 bases between them. The CDR3 loop is CASSLGRQGTDTQYF. The CDR3 DNA reads as TGCGCCAGCAGCTTAGGCCGACAGGGCACAGATACGCAGTATTTT.

This clone has a single count. The genes are TRBV6-6 and TRBJ2-7; 7 bases align to TRBD1. Trimming took 7 bases from V and 0 from J; bases not matched to a gene: 6. The CDR3 sequence is 14 residues long. Germline CDR1 reads MNHNY; CDR2 reads SVGAGI (reference sequence). The CDR3 nucleotides read TGTGCCAGCACCTCGACAGGGAGCTCCTACGAGCAGTACTTC. Translated: CASTSTGSSYEQYF.

This chain links TRBV5-1 with TRBJ1-4; D gene unclear. Per the germline V gene, CDR1 is SGHRS and CDR2 is YFSETQ. Between the trimmed V and J ends, which lost 2 bases and 5 bases, there was a span of 7 bases. The CDR3 runs 13 residues. CDR3 nucleotide sequence: TGCGCCAGCAGCTTTATCTCGAATGAAAAACTGTTTTTT. As protein: CASSFISNEKLFF.

This chain joins TRBV5-1 and TRBJ2-7, with TRBD1 as a possible D gene (6 bases). V lost 0 bases to trimming and J lost 0 bases, with 10 bases between them. Germline V CDR1 and CDR2: SGHRS, YFSETQ. CDR3 length equals 15 residues. CDR3 sequence: CASSLGTDISYEQYF. The CDR3, as DNA: TGCGCCAGCAGCTTGGGGACAGATATCTCCTACGAGCAGTACTTC. The full variable domain, its missing parts supplied by reference TRBV5-1 and TRBJ2-7, is KAGVTQTPRYLIKTRGQQVTLSCSPISGHRSVSWYQQTPGQGLQFLFEYFSETQRNKGNFPGRFSGRQFSNSRSEMNVSTLELGDSALYLCASSLGTDISYEQYFGPGTRLTVT.

The chain has TRBV11-2 and TRBJ2-3; TRBD2 matches at 8 bases. Germline CDR1 is SGHAT and CDR2 is FQNNGV. The CDR3 runs 14 residues. V shed 5 bases, J shed 2 bases, and the junction held 3 bases outside the gene matches. CDR3 sequence (DNA): TGTGCCAGCAGCCGGGGGGGCCCCACAGATACGCAGTATTTT. The encoded protein is CASSRGGPTDTQYF.

The V gene is TRBV15, the J gene TRBJ2-2; D perhaps matches TRBD1 (6 bases). Germline V gene lookup returns CDR1 LNHNV and CDR2 YYDKDF (reference sequence). The CDR3 consists of 17 residues. V was pared by 0 bases and J by 6 bases, with 17 bases between. Here the CDR3 reads CATSRDSPTGPAGELFF. CDR3 bases: TGTGCCACCAGCAGAGATTCTCCCACAGGGCCGGCCGGGGAGCTGTTTTTT.

The chain employs TRBV7-2 and TRBJ2-1; D uncertain. This CDR3 has 13 residues. Deletions cut 3 bases from V and 8 bases from J, with 11 bases between. The germline V gene encodes CDR1 SGHTA and CDR2 FQGNSA. CDR3 DNA: TGTGCCAGCAGCTTCTTCTACCGCGATGAGCAGTTCTTC. It is translated as CASSFFYRDEQFF.

The rearrangement uses TRBV4-1 and TRBJ1-4; D gene uncertain. The germline CDR1 and CDR2 sequences are MGHRA and YSYEKL. Trimming took 3 bases from V and 5 from J, leaving 7 bases between them. The CDR3 extends over 13 amino acids. This CDR3 is CASSQIRNEKLFF. CDR3 sequence (DNA): TGCGCCAGCAGCCAGATTAGGAATGAAAAACTGTTTTTT.

This clone appeared once. This chain connects TRBV11-2 to TRBJ2-5; TRBD1 agrees at 7 bases. The CDR3 consists of 15 residues. Germline V CDR1 and CDR2: SGHAT, FQNNGV. V gave up 0 bases and J gave up 5 bases; unmatched junction bases: 6. This chain's CDR3 is CASSLDSARGETQYF. In DNA, the CDR3 is TGTGCCAGCAGCTTAGATTCGGCCAGGGGGGAGACCCAGTACTTC.